This T cell receptor beta chain was captured in a study of cytomegalovirus exposure and HLA in healthy donors. The count of this clone is one. No antigen is known for it. Germline V lookup: CDR1 SGHTA, CDR2 FQGNSA. Trimming cost V 1 base and J 6 bases, with 13 bases left between them. The length of the CDR3 is 14 residues. Whole-study results and caveats: Common viral pathogens (according to a later analysis) appeared linked to several of the most significant clusters.

Amplification used 60 Vbeta primers and 13 Jbeta primers. Per the study methods: There were about 80 million unique TCR beta chains by a later count, and approximately 10 million of them were shared. The method was immunoSEQ multiplex PCR; TCRdb's version includes in-frame clones alone and lacks a portion of them. That table supplies the V and J calls and clone size; D and trimming were determined from the DNA. The top ten clones hold 2% to 2.5% of a sample with around 180,000 clones, approximately 80% of them seen once. The receptor's source is a male donor in good health and CMV-seronegative. J is TRBJ2-7 and V is TRBV7-2; TRBD2 might be the D (5 bases). Sequencing was performed on PBMCs. The CDR3 bases are TGTGCCAGCAGCTTAGAGGGTGGACGGGGCGAGCAGTACTTC. Amino acid sequence: CASSLEGGRGEQYF.